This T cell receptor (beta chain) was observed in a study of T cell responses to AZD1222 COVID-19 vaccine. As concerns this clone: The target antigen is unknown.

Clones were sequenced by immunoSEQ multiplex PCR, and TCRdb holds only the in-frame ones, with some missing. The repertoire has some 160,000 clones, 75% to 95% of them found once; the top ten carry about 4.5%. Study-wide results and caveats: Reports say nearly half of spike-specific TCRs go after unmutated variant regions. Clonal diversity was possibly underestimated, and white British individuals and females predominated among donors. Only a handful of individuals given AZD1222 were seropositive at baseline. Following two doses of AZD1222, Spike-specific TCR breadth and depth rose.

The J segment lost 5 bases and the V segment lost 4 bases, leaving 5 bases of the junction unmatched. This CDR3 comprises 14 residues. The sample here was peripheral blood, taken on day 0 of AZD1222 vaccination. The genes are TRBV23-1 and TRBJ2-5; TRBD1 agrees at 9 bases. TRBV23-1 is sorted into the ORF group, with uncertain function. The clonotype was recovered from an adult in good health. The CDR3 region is CASSRGQGTETQYF. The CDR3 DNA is TGCGCCAGCAGTCGCGGACAGGGGACGGAGACCCAGTACTTC.